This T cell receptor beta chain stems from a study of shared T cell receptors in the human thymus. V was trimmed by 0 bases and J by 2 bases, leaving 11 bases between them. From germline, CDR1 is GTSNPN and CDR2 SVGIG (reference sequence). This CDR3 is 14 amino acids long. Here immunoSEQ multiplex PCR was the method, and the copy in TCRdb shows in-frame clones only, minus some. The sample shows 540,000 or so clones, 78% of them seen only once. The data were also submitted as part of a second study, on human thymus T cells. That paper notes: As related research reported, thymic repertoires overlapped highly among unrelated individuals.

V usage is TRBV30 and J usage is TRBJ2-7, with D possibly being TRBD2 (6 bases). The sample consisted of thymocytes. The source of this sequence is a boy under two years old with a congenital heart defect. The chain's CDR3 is CAWSVLRETYEQYF. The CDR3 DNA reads TGTGCCTGGAGTGTACTGCGGGAAACCTACGAGCAGTACTTC.